This T cell receptor (beta chain) stems from a study of long-term antiretroviral therapy in people with HIV. General study points: Controls showed broader CDR3 length ranges than did the HIV repertoires.

The CDR3 is 17 amino acids. Germline-derived CDR1 and CDR2 are SGHAT and FQNNGV. V gave up 5 bases and J gave up 8 bases; unmatched junction bases: 16. As concerns this clone: What it binds is unknown.

Investigators performed immunoSEQ version v3.0 at survey level. Clones were sequenced by immunoSEQ multiplex PCR, and TCRdb holds only the in-frame ones, with some missing. The sample holds roughly 17,000 clones, approximately 75% seen once. Treatment for every participant with HIV took place in the United States. The clonotype originates from a man between 18 and 35 years old with HIV. The input for sequencing was unsorted PBMCs, taken 0.3 years after starting antiretroviral therapy. The chain has TRBV11-2 and TRBJ2-1; the match to TRBD1 covers 9 bases. CDR3 in DNA: TGTGCCAGCAGCCTTGGACAGGGGATCACCTTTATAGATGAGCAGTTCTTC. It yields the protein CASSLGQGITFIDEQFF. Drawing the rest from reference TRBV11-2 and TRBJ2-1, the complete variable domain is EAGVAQSPRYKIIEKRQSVAFWCNPISGHATLYWYQQILGQGPKLLIQFQNNGVVDDSQLPKDRFSAERLKGVDSTLKIQPAKLEDSAVYLCASSLGQGITFIDEQFFGPGTRLTVL.